This T cell receptor (beta chain) was captured by sequencing in a study of cytotoxic CD8 clonotypes in ibrutinib-treated CLL. Deep sequencing aimed at 1 in 200,000 to 1 in 1 million T cells' resolution. The data were produced by immunoSEQ multiplex PCR, yet TCRdb's version contains in-frame clones alone and is incomplete. The repertoire has more than 85,000 clones, 70% to 80% of them found once; the top ten carry about 22%. This clone came up once. With 4 bases clipped from V and 4 bases from J, the junction kept 12 bases outside the gene matches. The CDR3 consists of 16 residues. Germline V gene data show CDR1 as KGHSH and CDR2 as LQKENI.

This specimen consisted of PBMCs, obtained after 24 months of ibrutinib treatment. This receptor was identified in a human donor with chronic lymphocytic leukemia. The rearrangement uses TRBV18 and TRBJ1-1; 7 bases agree with TRBD1. The CDR3 DNA reads as TGTGCCAGCTCACGCGGGACAGTGAATGTTGTCACTGAAGCTTTCTTT. This translates into CASSRGTVNVVTEAFF.